Each of the 13 T cell receptor beta chains below was sequenced from the same sample in a study of CD8 T cells in ankylosing spondylitis. TCRdb passed the 5' RACE reads through MiXCR, listing each CDR3 protein once. Among over 150,000 distinct CDR3 sequences listed, roughly 13% were seen once. Sequenced sample: blood, either unsorted or a sorted T cell fraction (not recorded which). Receptor source: a male donor with ankylosing spondylitis or in good health (not recorded which).

The chain couples TRBV19 to TRBJ2-3; 10 bases line up with TRBD2. The germline CDR1 and CDR2 sequences are LNHDA and SQIVND (reference sequence). This CDR3 is 14 amino acids long. Unmatched junction bases numbered 6, after V lost 6 bases and J lost 6 bases. The CDR3 sequence is CASRSLAGADTQYF. CDR3 nucleotides: TGTGCCAGTAGGTCTCTAGCGGGAGCTGATACGCAGTATTTT.

The genes are TRBV7-2 and TRBJ2-1; 7 bases are shared with TRBD1. Germline CDR1 is SGHTA and CDR2 is FQGNSA. Trimming at V came to 1 base and at J to 3 bases, leaving 3 bases not matched to a gene. The CDR3 is made up of 15 amino acids. CDR3 DNA sequence: TGTGCCAGCAGCTTAGTAGGACAGGTCTACAATGAGCAGTTCTTC. Protein: CASSLVGQVYNEQFF.

The V and J genes are TRBV29-1 and TRBJ1-2; possible D gene TRBD1, 6 bases. V lost 3 bases to trimming and J lost 2 bases, with 10 bases between them. The germline CDR1 and CDR2 sequences are SQVTM and ANQGSEA. This CDR3 region has 13 residues. CDR3 bases: TGCAGCGTTGAGTCGGGACACAACTATGGCTACACCTTC. It codes for CSVESGHNYGYTF.

This clonotype was picked up a small number of times. The rearrangement uses TRBV20-1 and TRBJ2-5; no clear D. The V gene's germline CDR1 is DFQATT and CDR2 SNEGSKA (reference sequence). The CDR3 has 14 amino acids. V lost 1 base and J lost 5, with 14 bases in between. CDR3 protein: CSARGDGQMETQYF. The CDR3 DNA sequence: TGCAGTGCTAGAGGAGATGGCCAGATGGAGACCCAGTACTTC.

The chain couples TRBV6-1 to TRBJ2-7; the D is unclear. Germline V gene lookup returns CDR1 MNHNS and CDR2 SASEGT. The CDR3 spans 15 residues. The ends were cut back, 8 bases at V and 4 bases at J, with 21 bases in the middle. For the CDR3, the DNA is TGTGCCAGCGGGATGGATCCTGTACAAGTTTACGAGCAGTACTTC. Protein sequence: CASGMDPVQVYEQYF.

In its sample, this clonotype was seen many times. The V and J genes are TRBV4-1 and TRBJ2-3; no reliable D call. V was trimmed by 0 bases and J by 0 bases, leaving 10 bases between them. The germline CDR1 and CDR2 sequences are MGHRA and YSYEKL. The CDR3 totals 16 residues. The CDR3, as DNA: TGCGCCAGCAGCCAAGAGGATTCTACTAGCACAGATACGCAGTATTTT. It is translated as CASSQEDSTSTDTQYF.

The chain recombines TRBV5-1 with TRBJ2-3; 8 positions match TRBD2. Germline values: CDR1 SGHRS, CDR2 YFSETQ. The J segment lost 4 bases and the V segment lost 8 bases, leaving 9 bases of the junction unmatched. This CDR3 region has 14 residues. CDR3 DNA: TGCGCCAGTTCAAGCGGGAGCACCGCAGATACGCAGTATTTT. Its protein is CASSSGSTADTQYF.

Only a few counts were recorded for this clonotype. This chain connects TRBV27 to TRBJ2-1; D is ambiguous. CDR1 is MNHEY, CDR2 SMNVEV, per germline (reference sequence). Trimming left V 4 bases short and J 11 bases short, with 15 bases between. The CDR3 sequence is 13 residues long. CDR3 DNA sequence: TGTGCCAGCAGTTCCCCCCGTAGGATCAAGCAGTTCTTC. It yields the protein CASSSPRRIKQFF.

The V gene is TRBV27, the J gene TRBJ2-1; 11 nucleotides match TRBD1. Unmatched junction bases numbered 4, after V lost 4 bases and J lost 2 bases. The CDR3 has 16 amino acids. The germline CDR1 and CDR2 sequences are MNHEY and SMNVEV (reference sequence). The CDR3 is CASSSGTGGTYNEQFF. As DNA, the CDR3 is TGTGCCAGCAGTTCCGGGACAGGGGGAACCTACAATGAGCAGTTCTTC.

J is TRBJ2-1 and V is TRBV10-3; 13 bases map to TRBD2. This CDR3 spans 16 amino acids. Looked up from germline, CDR1 is ENHRY and CDR2 is SYGVKD. V shed 6 bases and J 7 bases; nucleotides not matched to a gene: 9. This CDR3 is CAISRGETSGRNEQFF. Here the CDR3 DNA reads TGTGCCATCAGCCGGGGCGAGACTAGCGGGAGGAATGAGCAGTTCTTC.

This clonotype came up many times. The V gene is TRBV4-2, the J gene TRBJ2-2; TRBD2 might be the D (6 bases). This CDR3 has 16 amino acids. Germline CDR1 and CDR2: LGHNA and YNFKEQ. With 0 bases removed from V and 8 bases from J, the gap between germline ends came to 16 bases. The CDR3 nucleotides read TGTGCCAGCAGCCAAGAAGCGGAGACCGGGGGAGGGGAGCTGTTTTTT. Translated: CASSQEAETGGGELFF.

This clonotype was seen repeatedly, ten times or more. This chain links TRBV27 with TRBJ2-7, with D perhaps given as TRBD1 or TRBD2 (6 bases each). CDR1 is MNHEY, CDR2 SMNVEV, per germline (reference sequence). This CDR3 is built from 13 residues. Trimming took off 6 bases at V and 3 bases at J, with 12 bases between the two ends. CDR3 nucleotide sequence: TGTGCCAGCAGCCCCGGGGGCGGCTACGAGCAGTACTTC. Amino acid sequence: CASSPGGGYEQYF.

This clonotype has just a few counts. The V call is TRBV13, the J call TRBJ1-1; 7 bases agree with TRBD1. Looked up from germline, CDR1 is PRHDT and CDR2 is FYEKMQ (reference sequence). After removal of 5 bases from V and 0 bases from J, the junction contained 6 bases not matched to a gene. The CDR3 runs to 15 residues. Here the CDR3 DNA reads TGTGCCAGCAGCCAGCAGGGACAGTTGAACACTGAAGCTTTCTTT. Translated, it gives CASSQQGQLNTEAFF.